These 24 T cell receptor beta chains share one sample of origin, sequenced in a study of blood T cell repertoires in COVID-19. Some clones are missing from TCRdb's copy, which holds only in-frame ones; the method was immunoSEQ multiplex PCR. The sample shows tens of thousands of clones, roughly four fifths of them seen only once. The source material was peripheral blood. The source is a man aged 70 or older with COVID-19, enrolled during active disease.

The chain combines TRBV7-2 with TRBJ2-1; D possibly corresponds to TRBD1 (5 bases). CDR3 size: 18 residues. Per germline, CDR1 SGHTA and CDR2 FQGNSA. V was trimmed by 1 base and J by 0 bases, leaving 16 bases between them. This CDR3 reads CASSLVGLVRASYNEQFF. The CDR3, as DNA: TGTGCCAGCAGCTTAGTTGGTCTCGTCAGGGCCTCCTACAATGAGCAGTTCTTC.

The rearrangement links TRBV18 to TRBJ1-1; D gene ambiguous. Germline CDR1 and CDR2: KGHSH and LQKENI. The CDR3 contains 15 residues. V lost 6 bases, J lost 4 bases, and 18 bases lay in between. Here the CDR3 DNA reads TGTGCCAGCTCCCTCGCACCAGCTGAGGGCACTGAAGCTTTCTTT. Translating it yields CASSLAPAEGTEAFF.

This clone has only a few counts. DNA of the CDR3: TGTGCCAGCACCGGGGGACAGGGGTCCTACGAGCAGTACTTC. It specifies CASTGGQGSYEQYF. The rearrangement uses TRBV11-2 and TRBJ2-7; 10 bases are a match to TRBD1. This CDR3 has 14 amino acids. Germline CDR1 SGHAT, CDR2 FQNNGV. The junction had 4 bases not matched to a gene; V was cut back by 7 bases and J by 1 base. The entire variable domain, with the rest obtained from reference TRBV11-2 and TRBJ2-7, is as follows: EAGVAQSPRYKIIEKRQSVAFWCNPISGHATLYWYQQILGQGPKLLIQFQNNGVVDDSQLPKDRFSAERLKGVDSTLKIQPAKLEDSAVYLCASTGGQGSYEQYFGPGTRLTVT.

This clone was counted once. V gene TRBV28 combines with J gene TRBJ1-2; a possible D gene is TRBD1 (5 bases). Per the germline V gene, CDR1 is MDHEN and CDR2 is SYDVKM. V gave up 6 bases and J gave up 4 bases, with 15 bases separating them. The CDR3 runs to 14 residues. The CDR3 loop reads CASSPQGRFYGYTF. The DNA of the CDR3 is TGTGCCAGCAGCCCTCAGGGCAGATTCTATGGCTACACCTTC.

This clone was seen at least ten times. The chain couples TRBV7-9 to TRBJ2-7, with 9 nucleotides matching TRBD1. Germline-derived CDR1 and CDR2 are SEHNR and FQNEAQ (reference sequence). The CDR3 sequence is 16 residues long. Trimming at V came to 2 bases and at J to 5 bases, leaving 10 bases not matched to a gene. As DNA, the CDR3 is TGTGCCAGCAGCTTACGCCTCGGGACAGGGCGGGACGAGCAGTACTTC. Translation: CASSLRLGTGRDEQYF.

The chain is built from TRBV5-1 and TRBJ1-1; D call uncertain. Trimming took off 4 bases at V and 1 base at J, with 5 bases between the two ends. The germline V gene has CDR1 SGHRS and CDR2 YFSETQ. This CDR3 has 12 amino acids. In DNA form, the CDR3 reads TGCGCCAGCAGCGAGCCGAACACTGAAGCTTTCTTT. Translating gives CASSEPNTEAFF.

V and J are TRBV6-2 or TRBV6-3 and TRBJ2-3, with D hard to call. The CDR3 sequence is 16 residues long. With 6 bases removed from V and 0 bases from J, the gap between germline ends came to 16 bases. Looked up from germline, CDR1 is MNHEY and CDR2 is SVGEGT. CDR3 DNA: TGTGCCAGCAGCCCTACTCGGCGACTCAGCACAGATACGCAGTATTTT. This codes for CASSPTRRLSTDTQYF.

The CDR3 DNA reads TGTGCCAGCAGTCTTCCTCCGGGGGACTACACCTTC. It translates to CASSLPPGDYTF. The chain combines TRBV28 with TRBJ1-2; a weak D match, TRBD1 (5 bases). V was trimmed by 5 bases and J by 10 bases, leaving 14 bases between them. From germline, CDR1 is MDHEN and CDR2 SYDVKM. This CDR3 contains 12 residues.

The chain carries TRBV14 and TRBJ1-1; D is uncertain. V lost 0 bases and J 1 base, leaving 9 bases between the germline ends. CDR3 length: 15 amino acids. Germline-derived CDR1 and CDR2 are SGHDN and FVKESK. The CDR3 is CASSQEIGGNTEAFF. The CDR3, as DNA: TGTGCCAGCAGCCAAGAGATAGGAGGGAACACTGAAGCTTTCTTT.

The V and J genes are TRBV5-1 and TRBJ1-4; the D gene is possibly TRBD1 (6 bases). With 5 bases removed from V and 7 bases from J, the gap between germline ends came to 15 bases. CDR3 size: 14 residues. Germline CDR1 SGHRS, CDR2 YFSETQ. CDR3 sequence reads: CASRLLMTGEKLFF. The CDR3 region has the DNA TGCGCCAGCAGGCTACTAATGACAGGTGAAAAACTGTTTTTT.

This clone was recorded only once. V gene TRBV27 combines with J gene TRBJ2-1, with a tentative D call TRBD2 (7 bases). V gave up 8 bases and J gave up 8 bases, with 22 bases separating them. The germline V gene has CDR1 MNHEY and CDR2 SMNVEV (reference sequence). The CDR3 has 15 residues. Here the CDR3 DNA reads TGTGCCAGCCTCCCCGGAGGGAGGGGGTTGGATGAGCAGTTCTTC. Its protein is CASLPGGRGLDEQFF.

The CDR3 bases are TGTGCCACCTCGGGACAGGGTAATTCACCCCTCCACTTT. Encoded protein: CATSGQGNSPLHF. The chain links TRBV15 to TRBJ1-6, with TRBD1 identical over 9 bases. Germline assignment: CDR1 LNHNV and CDR2 YYDKDF (reference sequence). The V gene end was trimmed by 8 bases and the J gene end by 6 bases; junction bases not matched to a gene: 2. CDR3 size: 13 residues.

The chain couples TRBV19 to TRBJ2-1; possibly TRBD2 for D (6 bases). CDR3 length equals 15 residues. Germline V gene lookup returns CDR1 LNHDA and CDR2 SQIVND (reference sequence). V lost 2 bases to trimming and J lost 3 bases, with 11 bases between them. The CDR3 loop reads CASSIPTGLYNEQFF. CDR3 sequence (DNA): TGTGCCAGTAGTATACCAACGGGACTCTACAATGAGCAGTTCTTC. Full variable domain (outside the CDR3, taken from reference TRBV19 and TRBJ2-1): DGGITQSPKYLFRKEGQNVTLSCEQNLNHDAMYWYRQDPGQGLRLIYYSQIVNDFQKGDIAEGYSVSREKKESFPLTVTSAQKNPTAFYLCASSIPTGLYNEQFFGPGTRLTVL.

This clone came up a few times. V usage is TRBV19 and J usage is TRBJ1-2; 8 positions agree with TRBD1. This CDR3 region has 15 residues. V was pared by 5 bases and J by 2 bases, with 7 bases of the junction left unmatched. Germline V gives CDR1 LNHDA, CDR2 SQIVND (reference sequence). CDR3 DNA sequence: TGTGCCAGTAGTTTCGGACAGGGCCCCAACTATGGCTACACCTTC. The encoded protein is CASSFGQGPNYGYTF.

The CDR3 nucleotides are TGTGCCAGCAGCTTGGGCGGGACCAGGGCCGGGGGCTACACCTTC. This gives the protein CASSLGGTRAGGYTF. The chain combines TRBV5-4 with TRBJ1-2, with D possibly TRBD1 on 5 matching bases. Germline V gene sequence: CDR1 SGHNT, CDR2 YYREEE (reference sequence). The V gene lost 0 bases and the J gene lost 8 bases, with 17 bases spanning the gap. The CDR3 length is 15 residues.

This clone is medium-sized within its sample. The V call is TRBV16, the J call TRBJ2-7, with D perhaps TRBD1 (6 bases). The CDR3 contains 13 residues. Germline-derived CDR1 and CDR2 are KGHSY and FQNENV. Trimming cost V 0 bases and J 3 bases, with 6 bases left between them. The CDR3 region is CASSQSTGYEQYF. Written as DNA, the CDR3 is TGTGCCAGCAGCCAATCGACAGGCTACGAGCAGTACTTC.

The genes are TRBV5-1 and TRBJ1-1, with 9 bases that match TRBD1. Germline CDR1 is SGHRS and CDR2 is YFSETQ. CDR3 length equals 18 residues. The V and J ends lost 1 base and 5 bases, in that order; junction bases with no gene match: 15. The CDR3: CASSLLGLTGGIYTEAFF. The CDR3, as DNA: TGCGCCAGCAGCTTGCTGGGGTTGACAGGGGGGATCTATACTGAAGCTTTCTTT.

V is TRBV28 and J is TRBJ2-1, with 12 bases that match TRBD2. The CDR3 extends over 16 amino acids. Losses at the gene ends were 4 bases for V and 5 bases for J; bases not matched to a gene: 6. Germline V gene lookup returns CDR1 MDHEN and CDR2 SYDVKM. CDR3 coding DNA: TGTGCCAGCAGTTGGACTAGCGGGAAGATCGACAATGAGCAGTTCTTC. Its translation is CASSWTSGKIDNEQFF.

The CDR3 is CASSIAGTGFVSPLHF. The CDR3 coding sequence is TGTGCCAGTAGTATCGCCGGGACAGGCTTCGTATCACCCCTCCACTTT. The rearrangement uses TRBV19 and TRBJ1-6; 8 bases match TRBD1. The CDR3 length is 16 residues. J was trimmed by 10 bases and V by 3 bases; bases with no gene match: 11. Germline values: CDR1 LNHDA, CDR2 SQIVND (reference sequence).

V is TRBV7-2 and J is TRBJ2-7; 7 nucleotides line up with TRBD2. The CDR3 extends over 12 amino acids. Trimming at V came to 4 bases and at J to 7 bases, leaving 4 bases not matched to a gene. The V gene's germline CDR1 is SGHTA and CDR2 FQGNSA. CDR3 nucleotides: TGTGCCAGCAGCTCTGGGGGGGGAGAGCAGTACTTC. Amino acid sequence: CASSSGGGEQYF.

The V call is TRBV29-1, the J call TRBJ2-1, with TRBD2 matching over 9 bases. The germline V gene encodes CDR1 SQVTM and CDR2 ANQGSEA. The V and J ends lost 4 bases and 6 bases, in that order; junction bases with no gene match: 4. The CDR3 extends over 13 amino acids. CDR3 region: CSVASGGSNEQFF. The DNA of the CDR3 is TGCAGCGTTGCAAGCGGGGGGTCCAATGAGCAGTTCTTC.

The gene calls are TRBV5-1 and TRBJ1-2; 7 bases line up with TRBD1. CDR1 is SGHRS, CDR2 YFSETQ, per germline. The CDR3 covers 13 residues. The V gene end was trimmed by 6 bases and the J gene end by 2 bases; junction bases not matched to a gene: 4. The CDR3 coding sequence is TGCGCCAGCAACCCGACAGGGAACTATGGCTACACCTTC. This encodes CASNPTGNYGYTF.

The chain uses TRBV5-1 and TRBJ2-2; tentative D call: TRBD2 (6 bases). The CDR3 has 14 residues. The V and J ends lost 4 bases and 5 bases respectively, with 12 bases between them. CDR1 and CDR2 (germline): SGHRS, YFSETQ. In nucleotides, the CDR3 is TGCGCCAGCAGCCACGGTGCGGGGACCGGGGAGCTGTTTTTT. This codes for CASSHGAGTGELFF.

This clone was seen more than once but under ten times. A read error may account for a junction end that differs from germline. The chain combines TRBV4-3 with TRBJ2-7, with a weak D call TRBD2 (5 bases). Germline CDR1 is LGHNA and CDR2 is YSLEER. This CDR3 region has 13 residues. For the CDR3, the DNA is TGCGCCAGCAGCCAAGAGGTGGCTAGCCGAGTTAACTTC. Its translation is CASSQEVASRVNF.